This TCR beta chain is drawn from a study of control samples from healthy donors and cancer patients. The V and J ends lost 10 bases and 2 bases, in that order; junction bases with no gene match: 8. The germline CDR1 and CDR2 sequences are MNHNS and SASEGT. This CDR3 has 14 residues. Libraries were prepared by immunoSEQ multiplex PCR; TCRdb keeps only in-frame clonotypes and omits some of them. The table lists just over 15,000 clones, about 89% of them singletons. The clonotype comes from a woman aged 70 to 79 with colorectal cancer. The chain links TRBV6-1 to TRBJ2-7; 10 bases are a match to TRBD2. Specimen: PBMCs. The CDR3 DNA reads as TGTGCCACCCGTACCAGCGGGAGGGCCTACGAGCAGTACTTC. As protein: CATRTSGRAYEQYF.